The 28 T cell receptor beta chains listed next were all sequenced from one sample in a study of spatial heterogeneity in lung cancer (dated by TCRdb to between 2019 and 2020). The time point label, read with the paper, signifies: sample taken at primary tumor resection. Whole RNA extracted from tumor and nontumor lung tissue, or from cryopreserved PBMC samples, was used for TCR sequencing without cell sorting. The method behind the library was 5' RACE. Reads for this sample came from a NextSeq 500. TCRdb reprocessed the public reads (quality trimming at Q25 with fastp, clone calling with MiXCR) and kept in-frame beta chains. Each entry merges the rows of one CDR3 protein and shows their most common DNA and genes. The sample table contains approximately 49,000 distinct CDR3 sequences; only one count was recorded for roughly 5.7% of them. The ten largest account for roughly 10% of the sample. Sample: PBMCs, taken at surgery. All receptors derive from a male donor with early-stage non-small cell lung cancer.

This clonotype was counted many times. The V call is TRBV7-9, the J call TRBJ2-5; no clear D. Between the trimmed V and J ends, which lost 2 bases and 3 bases, there was a span of 7 bases. The germline V gene has CDR1 SEHNR and CDR2 FQNEAQ (reference sequence). The CDR3 has 13 residues. Here the CDR3 DNA reads TGTGCCAGCAGCTTACGGTTTGAAGAGACCCAGTACTTC. Its translation is CASSLRFEETQYF.

Ten or more counts support this clonotype. This sequence joins TRBV7-8 and TRBJ1-4, with no clear D. This CDR3 spans 14 amino acids. The germline V gene has CDR1 SGHVS and CDR2 FQNEAQ. The ends were cut back, 6 bases at V and 4 bases at J, with 12 bases in the middle. CDR3 sequence: CASRLGVVNEKLFF. CDR3 sequence (DNA): TGTGCCAGCAGGCTCGGGGTGGTTAATGAAAAACTGTTTTTT.

This clonotype has ten or more counts. The chain carries TRBV11-2 and TRBJ2-3, with 9 bases lining up with TRBD2. With V trimmed by 5 bases and J by 2 bases, 8 bases remained unmatched. This CDR3 comprises 16 residues. The germline V gene encodes CDR1 SGHAT and CDR2 FQNNGV. The CDR3 reads CASSLQTSGFTDTQYF. The CDR3 region has the DNA TGTGCCAGCAGCCTACAGACTAGCGGTTTCACAGATACGCAGTATTTT.

In this sample, this clonotype turned up many times. The chain is built from TRBV25-1 and TRBJ2-2; 7 positions agree with TRBD2. Trimming took 6 bases from V and 6 from J; bases not matched to a gene: 7. From germline, CDR1 is MGHDK and CDR2 SYGVNS. This CDR3 has 14 amino acids. CDR3 coding DNA: TGTGCCAGCAGAAGGAGGGCGGGGGCCGGGGAGCTGTTTTTT. This gives the protein CASRRRAGAGELFF.

This clonotype was counted ten times or more. The V gene is TRBV3-1, the J gene TRBJ2-1, with D perhaps given as TRBD1 or TRBD2 (5 bases each). Between the trimmed V and J ends, which lost 6 bases and 5 bases, there was a span of 17 bases. The germline gives CDR1 LGHDT, CDR2 YNNKEL (reference sequence). This CDR3 spans 15 amino acids. This chain's CDR3 is CASSQQYRDDNEQFF. The DNA of the CDR3 is TGTGCCAGCAGTCAACAATACCGGGACGACAATGAGCAGTTCTTC.

At least ten counts were recorded for this clonotype. This chain uses TRBV6-5 with TRBJ2-7; D is unresolved. This CDR3 is 13 amino acids long. V lost 2 bases and J 7 bases, leaving 12 bases between the germline ends. The germline V gene has CDR1 MNHEY and CDR2 SVGAGI. The CDR3 protein is CASSYGKTREQYF. The CDR3 DNA is TGTGCCAGCAGTTACGGGAAAACAAGAGAGCAGTACTTC.

This clonotype has ten or more counts. This chain joins TRBV19 and TRBJ2-4; 12 bases align to TRBD2. The junction had 9 bases not matched to a gene; V was cut back by 1 base and J by 8 bases. This CDR3 has 17 amino acids. From germline, CDR1 is LNHDA and CDR2 SQIVND (reference sequence). CDR3: CASSIGWSSGRADIQYF. In nucleotides, the CDR3 is TGTGCCAGTAGTATAGGGTGGTCTAGCGGGAGGGCTGACATTCAGTACTTC.

The sample holds many counts of this clonotype. The rearrangement links TRBV5-1 to TRBJ2-1; TRBD1 matches 7 bases. The CDR3 covers 13 residues. Losses at the gene ends were 4 bases for V and 8 bases for J; bases not matched to a gene: 6. CDR1 and CDR2 (germline): SGHRS, YFSETQ. This CDR3 reads CASSPTGSDEQFF. The CDR3 DNA reads as TGCGCCAGCAGCCCGACAGGGTCAGATGAGCAGTTCTTC.

This clonotype occurred many times. The chain couples TRBV27 to TRBJ2-2, with TRBD2 identical over 13 bases. Trimming at V came to 3 bases and at J to 0 bases, leaving 4 bases not matched to a gene. The CDR3 is 18 amino acids. The germline CDR1 and CDR2 sequences are MNHEY and SMNVEV (reference sequence). This chain's CDR3 is CASSFGLAGVANTGELFF. CDR3 DNA: TGTGCCAGCAGTTTCGGACTAGCGGGAGTTGCGAACACCGGGGAGCTGTTTTTT.

The chain joins TRBV5-6 to TRBJ2-7; D is unresolved. The germline V gene encodes CDR1 SGHDT and CDR2 YYEEEE. Trimming stripped 1 base from V and 11 bases from J, with 19 bases between. The CDR3 covers 14 residues. CDR3 nucleotides: TGTGCCAGCAGCTTGTTTACAAGGACCCCATTCGAGTACTTC. Translation: CASSLFTRTPFEYF. Full variable domain (outside the CDR3, taken from reference TRBV5-6 and TRBJ2-7): DAGVTQSPTHLIKTRGQQVTLRCSPKSGHDTVSWYQQALGQGPQFIFQYYEEEERQRGNFPDRFSGHQFPNYSSELNVNALLLGDSALYLCASSLFTRTPFEYFGPGTRLTVT.

This clonotype has just a few counts. The chain uses TRBV11-2 and TRBJ2-1; 7 bases align to TRBD1. The V segment lost 2 bases and the J segment 7 bases; nucleotides outside the gene matches: 2. This CDR3 comprises 13 residues. CDR1 is SGHAT, CDR2 FQNNGV, per germline. CDR3 sequence reads: CASSLSRGNEQFF. DNA of the CDR3: TGTGCCAGCAGCTTATCCAGGGGGAATGAGCAGTTCTTC.

This clonotype showed up many times. The gene calls are TRBV19 and TRBJ2-1, with a possible D match to TRBD2 (5 bases). Germline CDR1 and CDR2: LNHDA and SQIVND (reference sequence). This CDR3 is 12 amino acids long. V lost 5 bases and J lost 7, with 9 bases in between. The CDR3 sequence: CASSFRTNEQFF. The CDR3 DNA is TGTGCCAGTAGTTTCCGGACTAATGAGCAGTTCTTC.

This clonotype was seen many times. V and J are TRBV6-2 or TRBV6-3 and TRBJ1-2; TRBD1 aligns across 7 bases. V dropped 5 bases and J dropped 3; count of bases not matched to a gene: 6. This CDR3 has 14 residues. Germline CDR1 and CDR2: MNHEY and SVGEGT. CDR3 region: CASSRRDSYYGYTF. The CDR3 nucleotides are TGTGCCAGCAGTCGGCGGGACAGCTACTATGGCTACACCTTC.

This clonotype was seen ten or more times. The rearrangement joins TRBV24-1 to TRBJ2-1; D is unresolved. V was cut by 0 bases and J by 7 bases, with 12 bases left in between. CDR1 is KGHDR and CDR2 is SFDVKD in the germline V gene. The CDR3 contains 15 residues. As DNA, the CDR3 is TGTGCCACCAGTGATTTGGGCCGGACGTCGAATGAGCAGTTCTTC. Translated: CATSDLGRTSNEQFF.

This chain links TRBV28 with TRBJ1-4; D may be TRBD1 (6 bases). The CDR3 length is 15 residues. The germline V gene encodes CDR1 MDHEN and CDR2 SYDVKM. Trimming took 3 bases from V and 8 from J, leaving 16 bases between them. CDR3 protein: CASSLLGAHKEKLFF. CDR3 coding DNA: TGTGCCAGCAGTTTGTTGGGGGCGCATAAGGAAAAACTGTTTTTT.

At least ten counts were recorded for this clonotype. The chain joins TRBV18 to TRBJ1-2; D is unresolved. The V gene lost 1 base and the J gene lost 2 bases, with 5 bases spanning the gap. The CDR3 spans 13 residues. Germline V gene data show CDR1 as KGHSH and CDR2 as LQKENI. This CDR3 reads CASSPQENYGYTF. The DNA of the CDR3 is TGTGCCAGCTCACCACAGGAGAACTATGGCTACACCTTC.

This clonotype showed up many times. The chain combines TRBV4-3 with TRBJ1-2; D is uncertain. The germline V gene has CDR1 LGHNA and CDR2 YSLEER. The germline V and J ends were trimmed by 1 base and 4 bases, with 13 bases remaining between them. CDR3 size: 15 residues. The CDR3 nucleotides are TGCGCCAGCAGCCAAGCCAACAGTGGAGGCTATGGCTACACCTTC. Amino acid sequence: CASSQANSGGYGYTF.

This clonotype was picked up many times. The chain employs TRBV20-1 and TRBJ2-1; 8 positions match TRBD2. Germline V gene sequence: CDR1 DFQATT, CDR2 SNEGSKA (reference sequence). The V and J ends lost 1 base and 0 bases, in that order; junction bases with no gene match: 5. The length of the CDR3 is 16 residues. This CDR3 reads CSARVIAGSSYNEQFF. The CDR3 nucleotides are TGCAGTGCTAGAGTGATAGCGGGAAGCTCCTACAATGAGCAGTTCTTC.

This clonotype occurred many times. The genes are TRBV28 and TRBJ2-1; possible D gene TRBD1, 6 bases. V was clipped by 7 bases and J by 1 base, with 17 bases between them. The CDR3 runs 16 residues. CDR1 and CDR2 (germline): MDHEN, SYDVKM. Here the CDR3 DNA reads TGTGCCAGCACTGTCGGAGACAGGAGATCCTACAATGAGCAGTTCTTC. Translation gives CASTVGDRRSYNEQFF.

This clonotype was recorded many times. CDR3 in amino acids: CASSLNGQSNYGYTF. Here the CDR3 DNA reads TGTGCCAGCAGCTTGAACGGACAATCTAACTATGGCTACACCTTC. The chain has TRBV7-9 and TRBJ1-2; TRBD1 might be the D (5 bases). Trimming removed 3 bases at V and 0 bases at J, with 11 bases between. The CDR3 is 15 amino acids. Per germline, CDR1 SEHNR and CDR2 FQNEAQ (reference sequence).

The chain has TRBV20-1 and TRBJ2-3; 7 nucleotides agree with TRBD2. In germline, CDR1 is DFQATT, CDR2 SNEGSKA (reference sequence). V lost 8 bases to trimming and J lost 4 bases; unmatched junction nucleotides: 12. This CDR3 is 14 amino acids long. CDR3 DNA sequence: TGCAGTCCCGTCTTCGCGGGAGAGTCAGATACGCAGTATTTT. Its translation: CSPVFAGESDTQYF.

This clonotype was detected many times. The V gene is TRBV7-6, the J gene TRBJ2-3; 7 bases agree with TRBD2. Germline trimming cut 2 bases from V and 4 bases from J; bases unmatched to any gene: 3. CDR1 is SGHVS, CDR2 FNYEAQ, per germline. The CDR3 length is 14 residues. DNA for the CDR3: TGTGCCAGCAGCTTACTCCTAGCGGCAGATACGCAGTATTTT. This gives the protein CASSLLLAADTQYF.

This clonotype was seen ten or more times. The chain is built from TRBV5-6 and TRBJ2-1; TRBD1 matches at 9 bases. The ends lost 3 bases at V and 7 bases at J; junction bases unmatched: 8. This CDR3 region has 15 residues. Germline V gene data show CDR1 as SGHDT and CDR2 as YYEEEE. DNA of the CDR3: TGTGCCAGCAGCTCGTACAGGGGGCGCAGGAATGAGCAGTTCTTC. Amino acid sequence: CASSSYRGRRNEQFF.

The chain employs TRBV15 and TRBJ2-1; 7 bases are shared with TRBD2. V dropped 0 bases and J dropped 2; count of bases not matched to a gene: 4. The germline V gene has CDR1 LNHNV and CDR2 YYDKDF (reference sequence). The CDR3 covers 16 residues. The CDR3 region has the DNA TGTGCCACCAGCAGAGAACGCAGCGGGACCTACAATGAGCAGTTCTTC. It is translated as CATSRERSGTYNEQFF. Full variable domain (remainder filled in from reference TRBV15 and TRBJ2-1): DAMVIQNPRYQVTQFGKPVTLSCSQTLNHNVMYWYQQKSSQAPKLLFHYYDKDFNNEADTPDNFQSRRPNTSFCFLDIRSPGLGDTAMYLCATSRERSGTYNEQFFGPGTRLTVL.

This clonotype appeared many times. The genes are TRBV6-6 and TRBJ2-5; TRBD1 might be the D (6 bases). V was clipped by 0 bases and J by 4 bases, with 9 bases between them. This CDR3 has 14 amino acids. Germline assignment: CDR1 MNHNY and CDR2 SVGAGI (reference sequence). In DNA form, the CDR3 reads TGTGCCAGCAGTTACTCGACAGGATTAGAGACCCAGTACTTC. Protein product: CASSYSTGLETQYF.

This clonotype has a count of ten or more. This chain connects TRBV4-1 to TRBJ2-3; D ambiguous. The CDR3 spans 13 residues. The germline CDR1 and CDR2 sequences are MGHRA and YSYEKL. With 0 bases removed from V and 6 bases from J, the gap between germline ends came to 7 bases. For the CDR3, the DNA is TGCGCCAGCAGCCAAGATCGCCCGGATACGCAGTATTTT. Translated: CASSQDRPDTQYF.

This clonotype has ten or more counts. The chain recombines TRBV6-1 with TRBJ2-7, with D tentatively TRBD1 (5 bases). This CDR3 contains 16 residues. The germline V gene encodes CDR1 MNHNS and CDR2 SASEGT. Trimming took off 5 bases at V and 3 bases at J, with 20 bases between the two ends. CDR3 loop: CASSQGLVRAYYEQYF. The CDR3, as DNA: TGTGCCAGCAGTCAGGGCCTTGTCAGGGCGTACTACGAGCAGTACTTC.

This clonotype has ten or more counts. The genes are TRBV20-1 and TRBJ2-5, with D maybe TRBD2 (5 bases). The CDR3 has 13 amino acids. The germline V and J ends were trimmed by 3 bases and 7 bases, with 15 bases remaining between them. Germline V gene data show CDR1 as DFQATT and CDR2 as SNEGSKA (reference sequence). In DNA, the CDR3 is TGCAGTGCTAGCCCCGGGAACTGGGCGACCCAGTACTTC. Translation: CSASPGNWATQYF.